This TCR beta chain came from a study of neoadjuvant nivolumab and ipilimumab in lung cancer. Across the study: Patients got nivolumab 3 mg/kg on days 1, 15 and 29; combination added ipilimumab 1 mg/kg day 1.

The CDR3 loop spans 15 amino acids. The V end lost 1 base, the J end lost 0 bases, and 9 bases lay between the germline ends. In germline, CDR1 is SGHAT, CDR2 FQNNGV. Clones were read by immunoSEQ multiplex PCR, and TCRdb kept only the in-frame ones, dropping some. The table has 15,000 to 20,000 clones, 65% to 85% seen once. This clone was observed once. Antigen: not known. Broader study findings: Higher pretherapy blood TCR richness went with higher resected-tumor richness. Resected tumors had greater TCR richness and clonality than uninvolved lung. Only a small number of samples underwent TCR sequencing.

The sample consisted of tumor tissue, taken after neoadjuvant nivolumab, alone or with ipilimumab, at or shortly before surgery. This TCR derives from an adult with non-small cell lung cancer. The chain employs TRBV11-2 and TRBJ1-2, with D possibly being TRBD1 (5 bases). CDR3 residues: CASSLGDAANYGYTF. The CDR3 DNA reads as TGTGCCAGCAGCTTAGGGGACGCAGCTAACTATGGCTACACCTTC.